This passage covers 11 T cell receptor beta chains from one sample sequenced in a study of control samples from healthy donors and cancer patients. Sequenced by immunoSEQ multiplex PCR; TCRdb stores in-frame clones only, minus some. This sample yields 150,000 to 200,000 clones, of which approximately 90% are seen a single time; 0.65% to 0.85% belongs to the top ten. Specimen: blood. These receptors all come from a woman aged 30 to 39 in good health.

The chain employs TRBV5-1 and TRBJ2-1; the D gene is possibly TRBD1 (6 bases). The CDR3 length is 17 residues. V lost 1 base, J lost 4 bases, and 18 bases lay in between. The germline V gene encodes CDR1 SGHRS and CDR2 YFSETQ. The CDR3: CASSLPSGERIYNEQFF. As DNA, the CDR3 is TGCGCCAGCAGCTTGCCGTCAGGGGAAAGAATTTACAATGAGCAGTTCTTC. The variable domain in full, with the rest retrieved from reference TRBV5-1 and TRBJ2-1, is KAGVTQTPRYLIKTRGQQVTLSCSPISGHRSVSWYQQTPGQGLQFLFEYFSETQRNKGNFPGRFSGRQFSNSRSEMNVSTLELGDSALYLCASSLPSGERIYNEQFFGPGTRLTVL.

This rearrangement joins TRBV7-3 to TRBJ2-5, with 7 bases aligning to TRBD2. This CDR3 is 13 amino acids long. The germline CDR1 and CDR2 sequences are SGHTA and FQGTGA. The J segment lost 4 bases and the V segment lost 4 bases, leaving 3 bases of the junction unmatched. The CDR3: CASSWGGGETQYF. CDR3 nucleotides: TGTGCCAGCAGCTGGGGCGGGGGAGAGACCCAGTACTTC. Supplemented by reference TRBV7-3 and TRBJ2-5, the full variable domain reads GAGVSQTPSNKVTEKGKYVELRCDPISGHTALYWYRQSLGQGPEFLIYFQGTGAADDSGLPNDRFFAVRPEGSVSTLKIQRTERGDSAVYLCASSWGGGETQYFGPGTRLLVL.

J is TRBJ2-2 and V is TRBV10-3; D gene uncertain. Trimming took 6 bases from V and 3 from J, leaving 2 bases between them. The CDR3 sequence is 11 residues long. CDR1 and CDR2 from the germline V gene are ENHRY and SYGVKD. The CDR3 sequence is CAIRDTGELFF. As DNA, the CDR3 is TGTGCCATCAGGGACACCGGGGAGCTGTTTTTT.

The chain couples TRBV29-1 to TRBJ1-1; maybe TRBD1 (6 bases). The V and J ends lost 8 bases and 0 bases respectively, with 13 bases between them. Germline CDR1 and CDR2: SQVTM and ANQGSEA. CDR3 length: 13 amino acids. The CDR3 bases are TGCAGCATCAGGGGATCGATGAACACTGAAGCTTTCTTT. Translation gives CSIRGSMNTEAFF.

This clone was recorded once. The chain is built from TRBV13 and TRBJ2-5, with D uncertain. Trimming pared 0 bases from V and 4 bases from J, leaving 12 bases between. The CDR3 is 15 residues long. Germline V gene data show CDR1 as PRHDT and CDR2 as FYEKMQ (reference sequence). The CDR3 reads CASSLGVGRSETQYF. Written as DNA, the CDR3 is TGTGCCAGCAGCTTAGGTGTGGGCCGATCAGAGACCCAGTACTTC.

Here the CDR3 DNA reads TGTGCCTGGAGTCCTACCGTGGGGGGCGAGCAGTACTTC. Its translation is CAWSPTVGGEQYF. The chain has TRBV30 and TRBJ2-7, with D possibly being TRBD2 (6 bases). This CDR3 contains 13 residues. V was cut by 2 bases and J by 6 bases, with 14 bases left in between. Germline V gene data show CDR1 as GTSNPN and CDR2 as SVGIG (reference sequence). Full variable domain (rest looked up from reference TRBV30 and TRBJ2-7): SQTIHQWPATLVQPVGSPLSLECTVEGTSNPNLYWYRQAAGRGLQLLFYSVGIGQISSEVPQNLSASRPQDRQFILSSKKLLLSDSGFYLCAWSPTVGGEQYFGPGTRLTVT.

The chain links TRBV12-3 or TRBV12-4 to TRBJ2-7; TRBD2 agrees at 7 bases. This CDR3 region has 11 residues. V lost 11 bases to trimming and J lost 0 bases; unmatched junction nucleotides: 1. CDR3 in DNA: TGTGCCGGGACTACCTCCTACGAGCAGTACTTC. Its translation is CAGTTSYEQYF.

This clone was picked up one time. V gene TRBV4-3 combines with J gene TRBJ2-1; TRBD2 aligns across 9 bases. This CDR3 has 17 amino acids. V dropped 0 bases and J dropped 7; count of bases not matched to a gene: 10. CDR1 is LGHNA and CDR2 is YSLEER in the germline V gene. CDR3 in DNA: TGCGCCAGCAGCCAAGATCCCACGACTAGCGGAAGGAATGAGCAGTTCTTC. Its translation: CASSQDPTTSGRNEQFF.

This rearrangement joins TRBV9 to TRBJ2-6; D remains unclear. V lost 6 bases, J lost 4 bases, and 14 bases lay in between. In germline, CDR1 is SGDLS, CDR2 YYNGEE. The CDR3 runs 15 residues. CDR3 sequence reads: CASKPSGLGANVLTF. The CDR3 DNA is TGTGCCAGCAAACCTTCCGGGCTAGGGGCCAACGTCCTGACTTTC. The full variable domain, in which reference TRBV9 and TRBJ2-6 provide the parts outside the CDR3, is DSGVTQTPKHLITATGQRVTLRCSPRSGDLSVYWYQQSLDQGLQFLIQYYNGEERAKGNILERFSAQQFPDLHSELNLSSLELGDSALYFCASKPSGLGANVLTFGAGSRLTVL.

V usage is TRBV6-1 and J usage is TRBJ1-1; D is ambiguous. The CDR3 has 13 residues. Looked up from germline, CDR1 is MNHNS and CDR2 is SASEGT. V was cut by 2 bases and J by 2 bases, with 6 bases left in between. CDR3 sequence (DNA): TGTGCCAGCAGTGAATTGGTAAACACTGAAGCTTTCTTT. Translating gives CASSELVNTEAFF.

J is TRBJ1-4 and V is TRBV6-5; tentatively, D is TRBD1 (6 bases). Germline V gene sequence: CDR1 MNHEY, CDR2 SVGAGI. V shed 10 bases and J shed 4 bases, with 13 bases lying between them. This CDR3 has 13 residues. The CDR3 sequence: CATPTGINEKLFF. DNA for the CDR3: TGTGCCACCCCAACAGGGATTAATGAAAAACTGTTTTTT.